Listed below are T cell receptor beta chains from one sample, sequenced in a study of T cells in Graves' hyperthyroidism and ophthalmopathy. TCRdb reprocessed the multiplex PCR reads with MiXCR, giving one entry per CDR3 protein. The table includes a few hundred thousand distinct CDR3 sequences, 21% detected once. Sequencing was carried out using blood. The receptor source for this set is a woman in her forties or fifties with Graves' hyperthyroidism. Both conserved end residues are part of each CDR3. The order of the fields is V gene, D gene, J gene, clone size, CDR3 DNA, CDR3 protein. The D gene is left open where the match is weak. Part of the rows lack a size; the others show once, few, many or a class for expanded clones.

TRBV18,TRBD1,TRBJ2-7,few,TGTGCCAGATCGGACAGGGGGCCGTACGAGCAGTACTTC,CARSDRGPYEQYF
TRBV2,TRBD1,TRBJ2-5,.,TGTGCCAGCAGTGAATGGGGACAGGGGGTTAGCGGGAGCCAAGAGACCCAGTACTTC,CASSEWGQGVSGSQETQYF
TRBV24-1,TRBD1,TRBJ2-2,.,TGTGCCACCAGTGACCTCTGGACAGGGCCTGCGAACACCGGGGAGCTGTTTTTT,CATSDLWTGPANTGELFF
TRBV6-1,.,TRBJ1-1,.,TGTGCCAGCAGAGACACTGAAGCTTTCTTT,CASRDTEAFF
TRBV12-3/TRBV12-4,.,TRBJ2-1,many,TGTGCCAGCAGTACCGGAAGCGGCTCCTCCTACAATGAGCAGTTCTTC,CASSTGSGSSYNEQFF
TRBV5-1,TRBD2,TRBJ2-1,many,TGCGCCAGCAGCTCCGGGAAGACTAGCGGGAGGGCCGGTGAGCAGTTCTTC,CASSSGKTSGRAGEQFF
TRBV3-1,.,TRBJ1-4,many,TGTGCCAGCAGCCAAGCTGGGGCTAATAATGAAAAACTGTTTTTT,CASSQAGANNEKLFF
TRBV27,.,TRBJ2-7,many,TGTGCCAGCAGTTTATTAATGCAGGGGTCGGGGGAGCAGTACTTC,CASSLLMQGSGEQYF
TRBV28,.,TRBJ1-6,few,TGTGCCAGCAGTTTAAGGGGAGGCAATTCACCCCTCCACTTT,CASSLRGGNSPLHF
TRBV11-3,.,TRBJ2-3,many,TGTGCCAGCAGCCAAATGGCAGATACGCAGTATTTT,CASSQMADTQYF
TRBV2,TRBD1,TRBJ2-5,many,TGTGCCAGCAGTACCCGACAGGGGGCGGAAGAGACCCAGTACTTC,CASSTRQGAEETQYF
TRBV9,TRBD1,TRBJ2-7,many,TGTGCCAGCAGCGTAGCGGGACAGGGGTACGACGAGCAGTACTTC,CASSVAGQGYDEQYF
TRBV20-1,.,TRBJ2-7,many,TGCAGTGCTAGAAGGGTTAACAGTGACGAGCAGTACTTC,CSARRVNSDEQYF
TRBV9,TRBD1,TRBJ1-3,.,TGTGCCAGCAGCCCTTCCGACAGGGTAAACACCATATATTTT,CASSPSDRVNTIYF
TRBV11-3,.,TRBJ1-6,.,TGTGCCAGCAGCTTAGACCAGAAATCACCCCTCCACTTT,CASSLDQKSPLHF
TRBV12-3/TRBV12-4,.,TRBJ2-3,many,TGTGCCACCCTGATGAGGGGGGGTCTCACAGATACGCAGTATTTT,CATLMRGGLTDTQYF
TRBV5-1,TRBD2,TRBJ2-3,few,TGCGCCAGCAGCTTGGTTCGGGGGGGCCCAGATACGCAGTATTTT,CASSLVRGGPDTQYF
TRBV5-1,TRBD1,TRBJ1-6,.,TGTGCCAGCAGCACCCGGACAGGGAATAATTCACCCCTCCACTTT,CASSTRTGNNSPLHF
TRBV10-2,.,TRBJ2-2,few,TGCGCCAGCACCAGGGTCACCGGGGAGCTGTTTTTT,CASTRVTGELFF
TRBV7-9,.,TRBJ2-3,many,TGTGCCAGCAGCGCTTCGGGACGGGACACAGATACGCAGTATTTT,CASSASGRDTDTQYF